This TCR beta chain was identified during a study of early T cells in non-severe SARS-CoV-2 infection. Study summary: Whole-blood bulk RNA, unsorted, was sequenced, and chains were unpaired.

cDNA molecules, individually, were tagged with unique molecular identifiers. Each CDR3 protein gets one entry after TCRdb re-called the 5' RACE reads with MiXCR. Of tens of thousands of distinct CDR3 sequences listed, roughly 9% are singletons. This CDR3 spans 14 amino acids. Germline-derived CDR1 and CDR2 are MGHRA and YSYEKL. Trimming removed 3 bases at V and 2 bases at J, with 11 bases between. The rearrangement joins TRBV4-1 to TRBJ2-7, with D perhaps matching TRBD1 (5 bases). This receptor was obtained from an adult who was a healthcare worker with PCR-confirmed SARS-CoV-2 infection or an uninfected control (not recorded which). The source was whole blood, collected at baseline. The DNA of the CDR3 is TGCGCCAGCAGCCACGTTCAGGGTCCCTACGAGCAGTACTTC. It is translated as CASSHVQGPYEQYF.